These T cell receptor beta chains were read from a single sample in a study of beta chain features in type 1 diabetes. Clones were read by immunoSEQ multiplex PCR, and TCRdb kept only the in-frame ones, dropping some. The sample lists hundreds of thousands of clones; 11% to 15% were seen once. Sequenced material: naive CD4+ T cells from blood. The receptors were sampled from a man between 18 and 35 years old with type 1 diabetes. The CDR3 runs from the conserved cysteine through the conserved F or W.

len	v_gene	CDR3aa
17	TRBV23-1	CASSQSILGQGNQPQHF
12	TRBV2	CASRASNQPQHF
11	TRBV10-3	CAISGADTQYF
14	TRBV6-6	CASSTPRGNTEAFF
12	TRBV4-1	CASSQEGFEAFF
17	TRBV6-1	CASSESLAGGAGDTQYF
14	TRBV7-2	CASFDGYPEETQYF
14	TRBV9	CASSARGNTDTQYF
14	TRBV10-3	CAIGSGSISHEQYF
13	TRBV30	CAWSVRPEEKLFF
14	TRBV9	CASSYEGAGETQYF
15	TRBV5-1	CASSLGPGDPNEQFF
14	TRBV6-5	CASSYRRVVYEQYF
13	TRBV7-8	CASSSRWADTQYF
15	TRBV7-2	CASSLEVSGGNEQFF